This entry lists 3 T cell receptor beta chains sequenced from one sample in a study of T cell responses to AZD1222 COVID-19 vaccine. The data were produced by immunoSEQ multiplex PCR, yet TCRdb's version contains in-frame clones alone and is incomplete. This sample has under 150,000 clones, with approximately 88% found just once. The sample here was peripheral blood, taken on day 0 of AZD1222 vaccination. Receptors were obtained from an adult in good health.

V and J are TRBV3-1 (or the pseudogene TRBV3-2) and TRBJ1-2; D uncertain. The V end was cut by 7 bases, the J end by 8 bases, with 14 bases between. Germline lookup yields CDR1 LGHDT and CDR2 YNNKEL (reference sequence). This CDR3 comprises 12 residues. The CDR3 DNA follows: TGTGCCAGCATGCCGGGGAGTGGGGGCTACACCTTC. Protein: CASMPGSGGYTF.

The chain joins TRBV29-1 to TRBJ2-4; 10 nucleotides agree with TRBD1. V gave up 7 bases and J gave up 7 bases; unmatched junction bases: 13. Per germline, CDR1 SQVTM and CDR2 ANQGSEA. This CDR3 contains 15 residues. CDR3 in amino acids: CSGATGGASGNIQYF. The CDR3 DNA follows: TGCAGCGGCGCGACAGGGGGCGCGAGTGGGAACATTCAGTACTTC.

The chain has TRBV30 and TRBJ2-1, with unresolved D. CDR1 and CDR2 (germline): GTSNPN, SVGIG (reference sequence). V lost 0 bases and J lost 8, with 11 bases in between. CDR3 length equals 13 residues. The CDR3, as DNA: TGTGCCTGGAGTGTCTTTAGAAGCGATGAGCAGTTCTTC. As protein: CAWSVFRSDEQFF.